The 9 T cell receptor beta chains listed next were all sequenced from one sample in a study of T cell responses to AZD1222 COVID-19 vaccine. Measured with immunoSEQ multiplex PCR; TCRdb has only the in-frame clones, and not every one. Of more than 70,000 clones in the sample, under 95% were seen once. The source material was peripheral blood, sampled 28 days after the second AZD1222 dose. These receptors were obtained from an adult who received the AZD1222 COVID-19 vaccine.

The V and J genes are TRBV5-4 and TRBJ1-5; D is perhaps TRBD1 (6 bases). CDR1 is SGHNT, CDR2 YYREEE, per germline (reference sequence). V lost 4 bases and J 4 bases, leaving 15 bases between the germline ends. The CDR3 is 15 residues long. CDR3 sequence (DNA): TGTGCCAGCAGCCCTGGGGGGGGCGGGAATCAGCCCCAGCATTTT. Protein product: CASSPGGGGNQPQHF.

The chain employs TRBV28 and TRBJ2-7; no firm D call. The germline V and J ends were trimmed by 5 bases and 7 bases, with 18 bases remaining between them. CDR3 size: 14 residues. CDR1 MDHEN and CDR2 SYDVKM come from the germline V gene. CDR3 nucleotides: TGTGCCAGCAGTCCGACCTCTGTGGTGGGGGAGCAGTACTTC. Translated, it gives CASSPTSVVGEQYF.

V usage is TRBV5-6 and J usage is TRBJ2-1; weak D call: TRBD1 (5 bases). Per the germline V gene, CDR1 is SGHDT and CDR2 is YYEEEE. This CDR3 spans 14 amino acids. V was shortened by 3 bases and J by 4 bases, with 11 bases between the two germline ends. The DNA of the CDR3 is TGTGCCAGCAGCTCAACGACAGTTTACAATGAGCAGTTCTTC. This gives the protein CASSSTTVYNEQFF.

The chain couples TRBV6-5 to TRBJ1-1, with D hard to call. CDR1 and CDR2 (germline): MNHEY, SVGAGI. The CDR3 runs to 13 residues. The germline V and J ends were trimmed by 2 bases and 4 bases, with 8 bases remaining between them. CDR3 sequence: CASSYRRSTEAFF. The CDR3 DNA follows: TGTGCCAGCAGTTACCGGCGGAGCACTGAAGCTTTCTTT.

The V call is TRBV27, the J call TRBJ1-1, with 9 bases fitting TRBD1. The V gene end was trimmed by 6 bases and the J gene end by 9 bases; junction bases not matched to a gene: 11. The germline V gene has CDR1 MNHEY and CDR2 SMNVEV (reference sequence). The CDR3 contains 14 residues. The CDR3 spells CASSSGQGFIKAFF. CDR3 sequence (DNA): TGTGCCAGCAGCTCCGGACAGGGGTTCATAAAAGCTTTCTTT.

The genes are TRBV13 and TRBJ2-3; 10 positions match TRBD2. The germline V gene has CDR1 PRHDT and CDR2 FYEKMQ (reference sequence). After removal of 2 bases from V and 3 bases from J, the junction contained 5 bases not matched to a gene. The CDR3 runs to 16 residues. As DNA, the CDR3 is TGTGCCAGCAGCTTAAGGCTAGCGGGAGATACAGATACGCAGTATTTT. It is translated as CASSLRLAGDTDTQYF.

This clone was counted once. The chain links TRBV27 to TRBJ2-7; D is perhaps TRBD1 or TRBD2 (6 bases each). From germline, CDR1 is MNHEY and CDR2 SMNVEV (reference sequence). The length of the CDR3 is 15 residues. Deletions cut 9 bases from V and 0 bases from J, with 18 bases between. CDR3 DNA sequence: TGTGCCAGTCACGGGGGCGGGATGAGCTCCTACGAGCAGTACTTC. Translation: CASHGGGMSSYEQYF.

This rearrangement joins TRBV4-1 to TRBJ1-1; D uncertain. The CDR3 is made up of 15 amino acids. V lost 2 bases to trimming and J lost 0 bases, with 10 bases between them. CDR1 is MGHRA and CDR2 is YSYEKL in the germline V gene. CDR3 DNA sequence: TGCGCCAGCAGCCAATTAGTACCGCTGAACACTGAAGCTTTCTTT. Translating gives CASSQLVPLNTEAFF.

The V call is TRBV19, the J call TRBJ1-4; possibly TRBD1 for D (5 bases). The ends were cut back, 5 bases at V and 0 bases at J, with 22 bases in the middle. The CDR3 covers 19 residues. Looked up from germline, CDR1 is LNHDA and CDR2 is SQIVND (reference sequence). The CDR3 is CASSLARGPASSTNEKLFF. The CDR3 DNA reads as TGTGCCAGTAGTCTGGCAAGGGGTCCAGCCTCCTCAACTAATGAAAAACTGTTTTTT.